The clone carrying this T cell receptor (beta chain) has a count of ten or more. V dropped 3 bases and J dropped 0 bases, with 12 bases sitting between them. CDR3 length: 14 residues. Germline V gene sequence: CDR1 DFQATT, CDR2 SNEGSKA (reference sequence). This specimen belongs to a study of T-cell reconstitution after alpha-beta-depleted transplantation in children. Preparation of the TCRbeta library involved a method that used unique molecular identifiers. Using its own MiXCR run on the PCR reads, TCRdb lists one record per CDR3 protein. The table includes 150,000 to 250,000 distinct CDR3 sequences, 5.5% to 7% detected once.

The chain has TRBV20-1 and TRBJ2-7; D may be TRBD1 (5 bases). The material was PBMCs, obtained before TCRalphabeta/CD19-depleted stem cell transplant. The source of this sequence is a girl under three years old with combined immunodeficiency, due to receive a stem cell transplant. The CDR3: CSASSEDTSYEQYF. The CDR3 DNA is TGCAGTGCTAGCAGCGAGGACACCTCCTACGAGCAGTACTTC.